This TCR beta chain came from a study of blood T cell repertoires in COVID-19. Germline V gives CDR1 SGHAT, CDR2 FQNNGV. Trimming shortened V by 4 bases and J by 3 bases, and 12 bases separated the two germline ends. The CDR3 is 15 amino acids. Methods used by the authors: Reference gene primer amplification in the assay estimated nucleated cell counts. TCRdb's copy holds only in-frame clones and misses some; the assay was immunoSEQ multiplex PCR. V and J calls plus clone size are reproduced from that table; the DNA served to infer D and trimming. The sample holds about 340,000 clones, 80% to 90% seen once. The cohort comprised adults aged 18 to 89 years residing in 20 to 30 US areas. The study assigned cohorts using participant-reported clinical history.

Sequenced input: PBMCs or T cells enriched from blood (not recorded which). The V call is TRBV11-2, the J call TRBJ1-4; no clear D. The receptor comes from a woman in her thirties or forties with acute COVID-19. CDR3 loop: CASSSYRGANEKLFF. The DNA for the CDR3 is TGTGCCAGCAGCTCATACCGAGGTGCTAATGAAAAACTGTTTTTT.